There are a few counts of the clone carrying this T cell receptor (beta chain). CDR3 regions were amplified by Arm-PCR using iRepertoire HTBI primers to build TCR beta libraries. Via MiXCR, TCRdb re-called the multiplex PCR reads, giving one row per CDR3 protein. The data hold approximately 540,000 distinct CDR3 sequences, with 12% observed a single time. This sample is part of a study of regulatory T cells in long-lasting Graves disease. The CDR3 length is 17 residues. CDR1 is SGHRS and CDR2 is YFSETQ in the germline V gene. V shed 1 base and J shed 2 bases, with 13 bases lying between them. Specified time point: newly diagnosed GD, antithyroid drugs for less than 3 months. The TCR library was prepared using RNA isolated from PBMCs. These same data were also listed under a study on T cells in Graves' hyperthyroidism and ophthalmopathy. That publication notes: Those with hyperthyroidism were 18 to 65 years old, newly diagnosed, and ill for under 2 months. Stable hyperthyroidism was told apart from ophthalmopathy by a model built on 13 V-J features.

Source: peripheral blood mononuclear cells (PBMCs), taken at new diagnosis, from a patient treated with antithyroid drugs. The clonotype was recovered from a woman aged 25 to 45 with Graves disease. The chain uses TRBV5-1 and TRBJ2-6; no reliable D call. In DNA form, the CDR3 reads TGCGCCAGCAGCTTGAATCTCCAGTCCACTGGGGCCAACGTCCTGACTTTC. Protein sequence: CASSLNLQSTGANVLTF.